One sample yielded the 3 T cell receptor beta chains listed below, sequenced in a study of molecular identifiers for immune sequencing clone quantification. TCRdb called the PCR reads again in MiXCR, with one record for every CDR3 protein. This sample has over 600,000 distinct CDR3 sequences, with approximately 20% found just once. Source material: naive CD8+ T cells from blood, with Jurkat cell RNA spiked in. Sample subset: FACS-sorted CD8+CD4-CCR7+CD45RA+ naive T cells. The source of these receptors is a human donor in good health. Some libraries in this study had Jurkat cell RNA spiked in.

This clonotype has at least ten counts. The chain links TRBV19 to TRBJ2-5; D is tentatively TRBD1 or TRBD2 (6 bases each). The CDR3 loop spans 14 amino acids. Germline CDR1 and CDR2: LNHDA and SQIVND (reference sequence). With 5 bases removed from V and 5 bases from J, the gap between germline ends came to 15 bases. The CDR3 here is CASSEGGIRETQYF. The CDR3 DNA follows: TGTGCCAGTAGTGAGGGGGGCATACGGGAGACCCAGTACTTC.

This clonotype appeared many times. Written as DNA, the CDR3 is TGCAGCGTTGACGGGACAGGGGACTACGAGCAGTACTTC. It translates to CSVDGTGDYEQYF. This chain uses TRBV29-1 with TRBJ2-7, with 10 bases fitting TRBD1. Trimming took 3 bases from V and 3 from J; bases not matched to a gene: 2. The CDR3 sequence is 13 residues long. CDR1 is SQVTM, CDR2 ANQGSEA, per germline.

This clonotype came up many times. The chain carries TRBV27 and TRBJ2-3; 10 bases map to TRBD2. CDR1 is MNHEY, CDR2 SMNVEV, per germline (reference sequence). J gave up 3 bases and V 6 bases, and 12 bases lay outside the gene matches. The CDR3 is made up of 17 amino acids. The DNA of the CDR3 is TGTGCCAGCAGACCCGAAGCTAGCGGGAGTAGGACAGATACGCAGTATTTT. Amino acid sequence: CASRPEASGSRTDTQYF.